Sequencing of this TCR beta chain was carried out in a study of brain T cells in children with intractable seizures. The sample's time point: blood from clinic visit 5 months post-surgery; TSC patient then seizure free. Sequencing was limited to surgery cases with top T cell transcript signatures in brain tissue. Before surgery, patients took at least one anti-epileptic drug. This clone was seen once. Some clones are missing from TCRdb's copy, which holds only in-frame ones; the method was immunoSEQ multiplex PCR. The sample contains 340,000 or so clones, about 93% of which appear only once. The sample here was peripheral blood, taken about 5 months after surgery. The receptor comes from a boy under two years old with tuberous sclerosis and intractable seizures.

CDR3 sequence reads: CASSLSGSEFEYF. In DNA, the CDR3 is TGCGCCAGCAGTCTTAGCGGGAGCGAATTCGAGTACTTC. V and J are TRBV23-1 and TRBJ2-7; the match to TRBD2 covers 9 bases. TRBV23-1 is treated as an ORF (open reading frame) with a function not yet certain. Trimming cost V 4 bases and J 11 bases; bases outside gene matches: 9. The CDR3 totals 13 residues.